The 26 T cell receptor beta chains below all came from one sample that was sequenced in a study of T cell responses to AZD1222 COVID-19 vaccine. Data came from immunoSEQ multiplex PCR; TCRdb stores just in-frame clones and leaves some out. The profile shows nearly 80,000 clones, approximately 80% of them singletons. Here the sequenced sample was peripheral blood, taken on day 0 of AZD1222 vaccination. These receptors all stem from an adult in good health.

The chain employs TRBV6-1 and TRBJ2-3; 15 bases are a match to TRBD2. This CDR3 is built from 19 residues. V trimming: 3 bases; J trimming: 0 bases; junction bases outside the gene matches: 7. In germline, CDR1 is MNHNS, CDR2 SASEGT. The CDR3 sequence: CASSDTGLAGGSSTDTQYF. The CDR3 nucleotides are TGTGCCAGCAGTGACACGGGACTAGCGGGGGGTTCTAGCACAGATACGCAGTATTTT.

The chain has TRBV9 and TRBJ1-6, with a tentative D call TRBD1 (5 bases). From germline, CDR1 is SGDLS and CDR2 YYNGEE. V was clipped by 4 bases and J by 6 bases, with 17 bases between them. CDR3 length: 16 residues. The chain's CDR3 is CASSPLLGTANSPLHF. The CDR3 coding sequence is TGTGCCAGCAGCCCACTACTCGGGACGGCTAATTCACCCCTCCACTTT.

The chain uses TRBV5-4 and TRBJ2-3; D is possibly TRBD1 or TRBD2 (6 bases each). Germline values: CDR1 SGHNT, CDR2 YYREEE (reference sequence). The CDR3 runs 12 residues. V was shortened by 2 bases and J by 13 bases, with 14 bases between the two germline ends. The CDR3 loop is CASSLGGPKEYF. As DNA, the CDR3 is TGTGCCAGCAGCTTAGGGGGGCCAAAGGAGTATTTT.

The chain joins TRBV30 to TRBJ1-1; D gene uncertain. V lost 3 bases to trimming and J lost 11 bases, with 22 bases between them. CDR3 length: 14 residues. Germline V gene lookup returns CDR1 GTSNPN and CDR2 SVGIG (reference sequence). CDR3 sequence reads: CAWRGTDSVGEAFF. Written as DNA, the CDR3 is TGTGCCTGGAGAGGTACAGATTCGGTCGGAGAGGCTTTCTTT.

The chain is built from TRBV2 and TRBJ1-1; a weak D match, TRBD1 (5 bases). V dropped 8 bases and J dropped 4 bases, with 14 bases sitting between them. The CDR3 is made up of 13 amino acids. Germline assignment: CDR1 SNHLY and CDR2 FYNNEI. Here the CDR3 DNA reads TGTGCCAGCCGGGACGGCAAACCCACTGAAGCTTTCTTT. Translated, it gives CASRDGKPTEAFF. Supplemented by reference TRBV2 and TRBJ1-1, the full variable domain reads EPEVTQTPSHQVTQMGQEVILRCVPISNHLYFYWYRQILGQKVEFLVSFYNNEISEKSEIFDDQFSVERPDGSNFTLKIRSTKLEDSAMYFCASRDGKPTEAFFGQGTRLTVV.

V gene TRBV28 combines with J gene TRBJ1-5; TRBD1 agrees at 12 bases. There are 18 residues in the CDR3. Per germline, CDR1 MDHEN and CDR2 SYDVKM. V lost 3 bases, J lost 0 bases, and 6 bases stayed unmatched. The chain's CDR3 is CASSLGQGASYSNQPQHF. The CDR3 DNA reads TGTGCCAGCAGTTTGGGACAGGGGGCCTCTTATAGCAATCAGCCCCAGCATTTT.

V usage is TRBV15 and J usage is TRBJ1-4; D unresolved. Germline-derived CDR1 and CDR2 are LNHNV and YYDKDF (reference sequence). V dropped 0 bases and J dropped 0 bases, with 8 bases sitting between them. The CDR3 totals 16 residues. The CDR3 reads CATSRDKTATNEKLFF. Written as DNA, the CDR3 is TGTGCCACCAGCAGAGATAAAACAGCAACTAATGAAAAACTGTTTTTT.

This chain uses TRBV3-1 (or the pseudogene TRBV3-2) with TRBJ2-1; 12 bases line up with TRBD2. The trim removed 3 bases at V and 4 bases at J, leaving 7 bases unmatched. The germline V gene encodes CDR1 LGHDT and CDR2 YNNKEL (reference sequence). CDR3 length: 17 amino acids. CDR3 nucleotides: TGTGCCAGCAGCCATAGGACTAGCGGGACAGAGTACAATGAGCAGTTCTTC. It is translated as CASSHRTSGTEYNEQFF.

The count of this clone is one. The genes are TRBV4-1 and TRBJ2-3; 10 nucleotides line up with TRBD1. V was pared by 4 bases and J by 0 bases, with 1 base of the junction left unmatched. Germline V gene sequence: CDR1 MGHRA, CDR2 YSYEKL. The CDR3 covers 15 residues. CDR3 amino acids: CASSPGQGSTDTQYF. The CDR3 region has the DNA TGCGCCAGCAGCCCGGGACAGGGGAGCACAGATACGCAGTATTTT.

This clone came up once. The J gene is TRBJ2-1, the V gene TRBV18, with 11 bases aligning to TRBD1. V trimming: 8 bases; J trimming: 9 bases; junction bases outside the gene matches: 12. Per germline, CDR1 KGHSH and CDR2 LQKENI. The CDR3 covers 15 residues. The CDR3 loop reads CASNNPGQGESEQFF. CDR3 bases: TGTGCCAGCAACAATCCGGGACAGGGGGAGAGTGAGCAGTTCTTC.

This chain uses TRBV14 with TRBJ2-7; tentative D call: TRBD2 (7 bases). The CDR3 is made up of 14 amino acids. V was shortened by 4 bases and J by 7 bases, with 17 bases between the two germline ends. Germline assignment: CDR1 SGHDN and CDR2 FVKESK. CDR3: CASSLWGAGEEQYF. CDR3 nucleotide sequence: TGTGCCAGCAGCCTATGGGGGGCGGGAGAGGAGCAGTACTTC. The full variable domain, with the rest looked up from reference TRBV14 and TRBJ2-7, is EAGVTQFPSHSVIEKGQTVTLRCDPISGHDNLYWYRRVMGKEIKFLLHFVKESKQDESGMPNNRFLAERTGGTYSTLKVQPAELEDSGVYFCASSLWGAGEEQYFGPGTRLTVT.

The rearrangement uses TRBV5-5 and TRBJ1-1; D not certain. This CDR3 region has 14 residues. The V and J ends lost 4 bases and 3 bases respectively, with 13 bases between them. Germline CDR1 is SGHKS and CDR2 is YYEKEE (reference sequence). DNA for the CDR3: TGTGCCAGCAGCCCCGACCCAAGGGACACTGAAGCTTTCTTT. Translation gives CASSPDPRDTEAFF.

The chain employs TRBV18 and TRBJ2-1, with D maybe TRBD2 (5 bases). From germline, CDR1 is KGHSH and CDR2 LQKENI. Trimming cost V 3 bases and J 5 bases, with 14 bases left between them. CDR3 length: 15 residues. The CDR3: CASSPRSGVDNEQFF. The CDR3 DNA follows: TGTGCCAGCTCACCTCGAAGCGGAGTTGACAATGAGCAGTTCTTC. Variable domain in full (rest from reference TRBV18 and TRBJ2-1): NAGVMQNPRHLVRRRGQEARLRCSPMKGHSHVYWYRQLPEEGLKFMVYLQKENIIDESGMPKERFSAEFPKEGPSILRIQQVVRGDSAAYFCASSPRSGVDNEQFFGPGTRLTVL.

J is TRBJ1-1 and V is TRBV2; 9 positions match TRBD1. The V gene's germline CDR1 is SNHLY and CDR2 FYNNEI. V lost 4 bases and J lost 4; bases outside the gene matches: 1. This CDR3 contains 13 residues. The CDR3: CASSVDRGTEAFF. The CDR3, as DNA: TGTGCCAGCAGTGTGGACAGGGGCACTGAAGCTTTCTTT.

This clone was observed once. The chain joins TRBV19 to TRBJ2-7; 9 positions agree with TRBD2. V gave up 4 bases and J gave up 4 bases; unmatched junction bases: 8. CDR3 length equals 15 residues. Looked up from germline, CDR1 is LNHDA and CDR2 is SQIVND (reference sequence). The CDR3 region is CASSTLAGGPYEQYF. In DNA form, the CDR3 reads TGTGCCAGTAGTACGCTTGCGGGAGGGCCGTACGAGCAGTACTTC.

J is TRBJ1-3 and V is TRBV5-4; 11 bases are a match to TRBD1. Germline V gene lookup returns CDR1 SGHNT and CDR2 YYREEE (reference sequence). V dropped 2 bases and J dropped 2; count of bases not matched to a gene: 6. The CDR3 covers 17 residues. The CDR3 sequence is CASSFPPGQGAGNTIYF. CDR3 sequence (DNA): TGTGCCAGCAGCTTCCCGCCGGGACAGGGGGCTGGAAACACCATATATTTT.

The CDR3 here is CASSLTGEDTQYF. DNA of the CDR3: TGCGCCAGCAGCTTGACGGGAGAAGATACGCAGTATTTT. The V gene is TRBV5-1, the J gene TRBJ2-3; TRBD2 might be the D (6 bases). Trimming took 1 base from V and 5 from J, leaving 8 bases between them. Germline-derived CDR1 and CDR2 are SGHRS and YFSETQ. The CDR3 runs 13 residues. The full variable domain, rest sourced from reference TRBV5-1 and TRBJ2-3, is KAGVTQTPRYLIKTRGQQVTLSCSPISGHRSVSWYQQTPGQGLQFLFEYFSETQRNKGNFPGRFSGRQFSNSRSEMNVSTLELGDSALYLCASSLTGEDTQYFGPGTRLTVL.

CDR3 in amino acids: CASSLNWDRGNSPLHF. The DNA for the CDR3 is TGCGCCAGCAGCTTGAACTGGGACAGGGGAAATTCACCCCTCCACTTT. The rearrangement links TRBV5-1 to TRBJ1-6, with 10 positions matching TRBD1. This CDR3 is built from 16 residues. From germline, CDR1 is SGHRS and CDR2 YFSETQ. V gave up 1 base and J gave up 7 bases; unmatched junction bases: 5.

The chain recombines TRBV29-1 with TRBJ2-1; D gene uncertain. Per germline, CDR1 SQVTM and CDR2 ANQGSEA. The CDR3 covers 11 residues. Trimming stripped 6 bases from V and 14 bases from J, with 17 bases between. CDR3 region: CSVGEVGFEFF. CDR3 DNA: TGCAGCGTGGGCGAAGTGGGATTCGAGTTCTTC.

The gene calls are TRBV5-1 and TRBJ1-2, with D possibly being TRBD1 (5 bases). The V end was cut by 0 bases, the J end by 3 bases, with 12 bases between. The germline V gene has CDR1 SGHRS and CDR2 YFSETQ. The CDR3 has 15 amino acids. As DNA, the CDR3 is TGCGCCAGCAGCTTGGCGGGGGTCGAGGACTATGGCTACACCTTC. Amino acids: CASSLAGVEDYGYTF.

The V and J genes are TRBV3-1 (or the pseudogene TRBV3-2) and TRBJ1-4; 7 positions match TRBD1. J was trimmed by 4 bases and V by 5 bases; bases with no gene match: 4. The CDR3 totals 14 residues. CDR1 LGHDT and CDR2 YNNKEL come from the germline V gene (reference sequence). The CDR3 loop reads CASSGTASNEKLFF. Here the CDR3 DNA reads TGTGCCAGCAGCGGGACAGCAAGTAATGAAAAACTGTTTTTT.

The chain links TRBV9 to TRBJ2-2, with D maybe TRBD2 (5 bases). Germline lookup yields CDR1 SGDLS and CDR2 YYNGEE. The CDR3 extends over 16 amino acids. Trimming pared 4 bases from V and 0 bases from J, leaving 13 bases between. The CDR3 nucleotides are TGTGCCAGCAGCTTCGGACTGTCCCCGAACACCGGGGAGCTGTTTTTT. Protein: CASSFGLSPNTGELFF.

This clone was found a few times. This chain links TRBV5-6 with TRBJ1-2; D is uncertain. CDR1 is SGHDT, CDR2 YYEEEE, per germline. With 2 bases removed from V and 8 bases from J, the gap between germline ends came to 7 bases. The CDR3 sequence is 11 residues long. CDR3 sequence: CASSFEWGYTF. The CDR3 DNA sequence: TGTGCCAGCAGCTTTGAATGGGGCTACACCTTC.

The rearrangement links TRBV20-1 to TRBJ2-4; D remains unclear. The CDR3 length is 13 residues. In germline, CDR1 is DFQATT, CDR2 SNEGSKA (reference sequence). V shed 6 bases and J shed 2 bases, with 11 bases lying between them. Here the CDR3 DNA reads TGCAGTGCCAGTGTCATGACCAAAAACATTCAGTACTTC. The encoded protein is CSASVMTKNIQYF.

V usage is TRBV5-4 and J usage is TRBJ2-2; 8 bases map to TRBD1. V gave up 4 bases and J gave up 0 bases; unmatched junction bases: 2. The germline CDR1 and CDR2 sequences are SGHNT and YYREEE (reference sequence). The CDR3 spans 15 residues. The chain's CDR3 is CASSQGATNTGELFF. In DNA form, the CDR3 reads TGTGCCAGCAGCCAGGGGGCCACGAACACCGGGGAGCTGTTTTTT.

The chain couples TRBV27 to TRBJ2-5; 12 nucleotides align to TRBD1. CDR3 length: 13 amino acids. Germline V CDR1 and CDR2: MNHEY, SMNVEV (reference sequence). Germline trimming cut 6 bases from V and 5 bases from J; bases unmatched to any gene: 1. In DNA, the CDR3 is TGTGCCAGCAGGGGGACAGGGGGCGAGACCCAGTACTTC. Its translation is CASRGTGGETQYF.